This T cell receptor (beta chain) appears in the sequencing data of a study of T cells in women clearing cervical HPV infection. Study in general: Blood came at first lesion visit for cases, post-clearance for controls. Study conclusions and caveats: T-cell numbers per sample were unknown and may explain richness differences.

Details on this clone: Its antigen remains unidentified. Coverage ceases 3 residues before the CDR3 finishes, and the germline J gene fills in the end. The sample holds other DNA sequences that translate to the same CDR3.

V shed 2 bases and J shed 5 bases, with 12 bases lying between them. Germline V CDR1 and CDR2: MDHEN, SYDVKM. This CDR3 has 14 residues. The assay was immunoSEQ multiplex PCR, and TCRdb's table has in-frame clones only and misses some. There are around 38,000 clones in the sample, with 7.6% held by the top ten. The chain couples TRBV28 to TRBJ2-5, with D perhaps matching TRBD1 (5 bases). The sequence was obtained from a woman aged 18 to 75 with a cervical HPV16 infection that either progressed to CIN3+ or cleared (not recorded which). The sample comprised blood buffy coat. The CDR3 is CASSLDQGPETQYF. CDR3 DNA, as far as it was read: TGTGCCAGCAGTTTAGACCAGGGTCCCGAGACC. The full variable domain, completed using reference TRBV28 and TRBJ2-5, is DVKVTQSSRYLVKRTGEKVFLECVQDMDHENMFWYRQDPGLGLRLIYFSYDVKMKEKGDIPEGYSVSREKKERFSLILESASTNQTSMYLCASSLDQGPETQYFGPGTRLLVL.